This is a list of T cell receptor beta chains from one sample in a study of ipilimumab plus nivolumab after autologous stem cell transplantation. This table comes from immunoSEQ multiplex PCR, and its TCRdb copy is limited to in-frame clones, with some not included. In the table there are tens of thousands of clones, around 80% of which are singletons. The sequences come from PBMCs, collected in a trial of ipilimumab plus nivolumab as post-transplant consolidation. These receptors were taken from a male donor with diffuse large B-cell lymphoma. The CDR3 runs from the conserved cysteine through the conserved F or W. A D gene is named only where the DNA matches it firmly. Only some rows state a clone size, as once, few, many or a class for expanded clones.

V gene	D gene	clone size	J gene	CDR3 DNA	CDR3 protein
TRBV19	NA	NA	TRBJ2-1	TGTGCCAGTAGTACCCCAGGGAAAAGCAATGAGCAGTTCTTC	CASSTPGKSNEQFF
TRBV6-5	TRBD1	NA	TRBJ1-1	TGTGCCAGCGGGGACAGGTCTCCTTCCAGGGCTTTCTTT	CASGDRSPSRAFF
TRBV4-1	NA	NA	TRBJ1-1	TGCGCCAGCAGCCAGAATCCCGCAGGGGACACTGAAGCTTTCTTT	CASSQNPAGDTEAFF
TRBV6-4	NA	once	TRBJ1-1	TGTGCCAGCAGTGACTCGAGCATCGGCACTGAAGCTTTCTTT	CASSDSSIGTEAFF
TRBV29-1	NA	NA	TRBJ2-7	TGCAGCGTTGCCGGGGGTGGGGCCTACGAGCAGTACTTC	CSVAGGGAYEQYF
TRBV7-8	TRBD2	NA	TRBJ2-5	TGTGCCAGCAGAAGAGGAGCGGGGGGGCAAGAGACCCAGTACTTC	CASRRGAGGQETQYF
TRBV27	TRBD2	NA	TRBJ2-2	TGTGCCAGCAGGGGGACTAGCGGGGGGTGGTTTGGGAACACCGGGGAGCTGTTTTTT	CASRGTSGGWFGNTGELFF
TRBV6-4	NA	NA	TRBJ2-5	TGTGCCAGCAGTGACGACAGGAGGGGGACCCAGTACTTC	CASSDDRRGTQYF
TRBV7-9	NA	NA	TRBJ2-2	TGTGCCAGCAGTGGCACTCCCATCACCGGGGAGCTGTTTTTT	CASSGTPITGELFF
TRBV2	NA	NA	TRBJ1-6	TGTGCCAGCAGGGACAGCAGGGGATCACCCCTCCACTTT	CASRDSRGSPLHF
TRBV5-4	NA	once	TRBJ2-7	TGTGCCAGCAGCGAGGGACGGGCGACTTCTGGCGAGCAGTACTTC	CASSEGRATSGEQYF
TRBV7-8	TRBD2	few	TRBJ2-5	TGTGCCAGCAGGGGAAGGGATAGCGGGGGGGCCCCAGAGACCCAGTACTTC	CASRGRDSGGAPETQYF
TRBV2	NA	NA	TRBJ2-2	TGTGCCAGCATGAAGGACGGGGACACCGGGGAGCTGTTTTTT	CASMKDGDTGELFF
TRBV11-2	NA	NA	TRBJ2-7	TGTGCCAGCAGCTTAACAGGGCTCGAGCAGTACTTC	CASSLTGLEQYF
TRBV6-1	NA	NA	TRBJ2-7	TGTGCCAGCAGTGAAGTGGACATGCCAACCTACGAGCAGTACTTC	CASSEVDMPTYEQYF
TRBV11-2	TRBD1	once	TRBJ2-5	TGTGCCAGCAGCTTAAGACAGGGGGCTTCAGGAGAGACCCAGTACTTC	CASSLRQGASGETQYF
TRBV6-1	TRBD1	NA	TRBJ1-5	TGTGCCAGCAGTGTGGAGTTCGTGGGGACAGGTCATCAGCCCCAGCATTTT	CASSVEFVGTGHQPQHF
TRBV19	NA	NA	TRBJ1-3	TGTGCCAGTAGTATAGTAGGGTTTGTTGCTGGAAACACCATATATTTT	CASSIVGFVAGNTIYF
TRBV5-4	TRBD1	NA	TRBJ2-3	TGTGCCAGCAGCTCGGACAGGGCGGGGAACCCTACGCAGTATTTT	CASSSDRAGNPTQYF
TRBV6-5	TRBD1	NA	TRBJ1-2	TGTGCCAGCAGTCAAGGGACAGGGAGGGACGGCTACACCTTC	CASSQGTGRDGYTF
TRBV4-1	NA	NA	TRBJ2-6	TGCGCCAGCAGCCAAGAACGAGCAGGGCCCGGGGCCAACGTCCTGACTTTC	CASSQERAGPGANVLTF
TRBV6-5	NA	NA	TRBJ1-2	TGTGCCAGCACACACCCCACTGGTGGGGGCTACACCTTC	CASTHPTGGGYTF
TRBV2	NA	NA	TRBJ2-5	TGTGCCAGCAGTGTTGGGGGTTCGGAGACCCAGTACTTC	CASSVGGSETQYF
TRBV2	NA	NA	TRBJ1-2	TGTGCCAGCAGAATCCGGGACACCTCTAACTATGGCTACACCTTC	CASRIRDTSNYGYTF
TRBV7-6	TRBD2	once	TRBJ2-3	TGTGCCAGCAGCTTAGGGACTAGCGGGGGGGGTCAAGATACGCAGTATTTT	CASSLGTSGGGQDTQYF